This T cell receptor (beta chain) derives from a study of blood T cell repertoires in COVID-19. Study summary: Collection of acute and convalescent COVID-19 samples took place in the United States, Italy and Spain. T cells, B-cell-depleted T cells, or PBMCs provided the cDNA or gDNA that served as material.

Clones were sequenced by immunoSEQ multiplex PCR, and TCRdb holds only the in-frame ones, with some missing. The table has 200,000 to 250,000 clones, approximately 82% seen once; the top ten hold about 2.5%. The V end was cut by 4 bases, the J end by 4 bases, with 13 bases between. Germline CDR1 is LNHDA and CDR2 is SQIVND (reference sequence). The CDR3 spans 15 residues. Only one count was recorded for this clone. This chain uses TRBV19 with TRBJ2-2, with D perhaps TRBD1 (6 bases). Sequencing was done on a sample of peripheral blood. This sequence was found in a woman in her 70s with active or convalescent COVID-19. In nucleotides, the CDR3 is TGTGCCAGTAGTAGGACAGAGGGAGCCACCGGGGAGCTGTTTTTT. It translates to CASSRTEGATGELFF.